The 9 T cell receptor beta chains below come from one sample, sequenced in a study of blood T cells in healthy people across ages. A second PCR of 7 to 11 cycles used a sample-barcoded 5' primer and a J-beta primer mix. TCRdb reprocessed the 5' RACE reads via MiXCR and lists one record per CDR3 protein. Here the sample spans 1.5 million to 2 million distinct CDR3 sequences, over 25% being singletons. Sequencing was performed on blood. The receptors were sampled from a woman between 25 and 40 years old in good health.

This clonotype was seen just once. This chain links TRBV5-1 with TRBJ2-1; D is unclear. V was shortened by 6 bases and J by 8 bases, with 15 bases between the two germline ends. The V gene's germline CDR1 is SGHRS and CDR2 YFSETQ. The CDR3 is 13 amino acids. This CDR3 reads CASNPFGGDEQFF. The CDR3 DNA follows: TGCGCCAGCAACCCCTTTGGTGGGGATGAGCAGTTCTTC.

This clonotype occurred a few times. The chain carries TRBV20-1 and TRBJ1-1; D may be TRBD1 (6 bases). The CDR3 has 16 amino acids. Trimming left V 0 bases short and J 5 bases short, with 19 bases between. Germline V gene data show CDR1 as DFQATT and CDR2 as SNEGSKA (reference sequence). The CDR3 bases are TGCAGTGCTAGAGATTCGGGGGGCGCGTTAAATACTGAAGCTTTCTTT. Protein sequence: CSARDSGGALNTEAFF.

This chain joins TRBV6-1 and TRBJ2-7; 10 bases fit TRBD1. The CDR3 has 13 residues. Looked up from germline, CDR1 is MNHNS and CDR2 is SASEGT. Losses at the gene ends were 7 bases for V and 8 bases for J; bases not matched to a gene: 8. The CDR3 DNA follows: TGTGCCAGCACCCGGGACAGGGGAGCCAAGCAGTACTTC. This gives the protein CASTRDRGAKQYF.

This clonotype was recorded at least ten times. The J gene is TRBJ2-1, the V gene TRBV12-5; TRBD2 matches 12 bases. There are 15 residues in the CDR3. V was clipped by 7 bases and J by 7 bases; unmatched bases: 8. Per the germline V gene, CDR1 is LGHNT and CDR2 is FRNRAP. The CDR3 DNA reads as TGTGCTAGTGCCCGCGCTAGCGGGGGGGCAAATGAGCAGTTCTTC. Its protein is CASARASGGANEQFF.

This chain joins TRBV12-3 or TRBV12-4 and TRBJ1-6; no firm D call. The CDR3 extends over 15 amino acids. V gave up 0 bases and J gave up 11 bases, with 14 bases separating them. The DNA for the CDR3 is TGTGCCAGCAGTTTAGCGCGCAGCCCCGGGACACCCCTCCACTTT. Protein product: CASSLARSPGTPLHF.

The table lists this clonotype with a few counts. Here the CDR3 DNA reads TGTGCCAGCAGCCGACTGGCTAACTATGGCTACACCTTC. It encodes CASSRLANYGYTF. The chain has TRBV7-9 and TRBJ1-2, with no clear D. The CDR3 is 13 amino acids. Trimming cost V 5 bases and J 0 bases, with 7 bases left between them. Germline V gene lookup returns CDR1 SEHNR and CDR2 FQNEAQ (reference sequence).

In this sample, this clonotype turned up a few times. This sequence joins TRBV5-6 and TRBJ2-3; no definite D call. V shed 3 bases and J shed 4 bases, with 9 bases lying between them. This CDR3 comprises 13 residues. Germline loops: CDR1 SGHDT, CDR2 YYEEEE. The CDR3 coding sequence is TGTGCCAGCAGCTCCCGGCAGTCAGATACGCAGTATTTT. This encodes CASSSRQSDTQYF.

This clonotype occurred a few times. The CDR3 DNA follows: TGTGCCAGCAGTGAATCCAGGTCCACCGGGGAGCTGTTTTTT. Amino acids: CASSESRSTGELFF. The V call is TRBV2, the J call TRBJ2-2; no clear D gene. Germline CDR1 reads SNHLY; CDR2 reads FYNNEI. Trimming stripped 2 bases from V and 4 bases from J, with 8 bases between. This CDR3 has 14 residues.

This clonotype was recorded once. A junction boundary mismatches the germline segment, possibly from a read error. The chain combines TRBV5-6 with TRBJ2-7; D is perhaps TRBD1 (5 bases). Germline V gene sequence: CDR1 SGHDT, CDR2 YYEEEE. The CDR3 is made up of 14 amino acids. Written as DNA, the CDR3 is TGTTCCAGCAGCTTCTACGACAGATTCTACGAGCAGTACTTC. Protein: CSSSFYDRFYEQYF. The full variable domain, in which reference TRBV5-6 and TRBJ2-7 provide the parts outside the CDR3, is DAGVTQSPTHLIKTRGQQVTLRCSPKSGHDTVSWYQQALGQGPQFIFQYYEEEERQRGNFPDRFSGHQFPNYSSELNVNALLLGDSALYLCSSSFYDRFYEQYFGPGTRLTVT.